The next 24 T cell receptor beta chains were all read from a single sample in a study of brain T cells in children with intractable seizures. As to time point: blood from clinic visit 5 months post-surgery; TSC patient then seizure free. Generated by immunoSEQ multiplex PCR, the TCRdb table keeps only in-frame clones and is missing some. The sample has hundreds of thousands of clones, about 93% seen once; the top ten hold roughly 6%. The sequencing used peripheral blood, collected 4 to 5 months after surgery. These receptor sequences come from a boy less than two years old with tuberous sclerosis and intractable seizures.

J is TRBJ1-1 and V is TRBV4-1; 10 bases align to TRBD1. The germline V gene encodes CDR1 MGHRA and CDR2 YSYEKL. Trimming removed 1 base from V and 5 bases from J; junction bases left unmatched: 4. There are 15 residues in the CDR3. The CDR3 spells CASSQAGQGSTEAFF. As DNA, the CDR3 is TGCGCCAGCAGCCAAGCGGGACAGGGGAGTACTGAAGCTTTCTTT.

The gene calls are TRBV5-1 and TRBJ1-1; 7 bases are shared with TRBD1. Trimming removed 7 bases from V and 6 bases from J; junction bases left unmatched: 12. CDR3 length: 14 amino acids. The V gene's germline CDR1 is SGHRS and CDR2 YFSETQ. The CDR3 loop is CASGTNRGNPEAFF. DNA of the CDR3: TGCGCCAGCGGCACCAACAGGGGCAACCCTGAAGCTTTCTTT.

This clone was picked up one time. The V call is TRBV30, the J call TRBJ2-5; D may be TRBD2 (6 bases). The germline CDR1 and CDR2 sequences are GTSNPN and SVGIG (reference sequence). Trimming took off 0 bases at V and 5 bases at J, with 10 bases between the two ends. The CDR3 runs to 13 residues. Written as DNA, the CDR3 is TGTGCCTGGAGTGTACGCGGGGCCGAGACCCAGTACTTC. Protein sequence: CAWSVRGAETQYF.

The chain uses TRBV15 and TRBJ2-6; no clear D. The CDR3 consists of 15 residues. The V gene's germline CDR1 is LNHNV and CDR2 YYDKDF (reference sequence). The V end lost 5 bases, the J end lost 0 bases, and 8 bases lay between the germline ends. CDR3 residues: CATSWSVSGANVLTF. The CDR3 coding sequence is TGTGCCACCAGCTGGAGCGTCTCTGGGGCCAACGTCCTGACTTTC.

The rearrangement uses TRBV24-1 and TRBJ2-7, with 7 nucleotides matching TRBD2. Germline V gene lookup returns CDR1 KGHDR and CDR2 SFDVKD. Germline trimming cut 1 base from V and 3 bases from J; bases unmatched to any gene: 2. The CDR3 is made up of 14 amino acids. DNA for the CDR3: TGTGCCACCAGTGATTTAGCGGGGAGCTACGAGCAGTACTTC. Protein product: CATSDLAGSYEQYF.

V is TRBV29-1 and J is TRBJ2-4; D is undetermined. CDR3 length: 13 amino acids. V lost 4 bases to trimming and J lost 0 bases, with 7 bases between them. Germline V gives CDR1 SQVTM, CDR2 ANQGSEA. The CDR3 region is CSVVLLAKNIQYF. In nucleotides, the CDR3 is TGCAGCGTTGTCCTACTAGCCAAAAACATTCAGTACTTC. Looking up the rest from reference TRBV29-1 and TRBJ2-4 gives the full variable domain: SAVISQKPSRDICQRGTSLTIQCQVDSQVTMMFWYRQQPGQSLTLIATANQGSEATYESGFVIDKFPISRPNLTFSTLTVSNMSPEDSSIYLCSVVLLAKNIQYFGAGTRLSVL.

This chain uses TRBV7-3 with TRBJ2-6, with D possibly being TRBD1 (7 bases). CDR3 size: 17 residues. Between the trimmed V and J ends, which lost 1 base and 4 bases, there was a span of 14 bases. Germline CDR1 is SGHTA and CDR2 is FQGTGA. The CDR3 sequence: CASSLMTGLAGANVLTF. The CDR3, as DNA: TGTGCCAGCAGCTTAATGACAGGGCTAGCGGGGGCCAACGTCCTGACTTTC.

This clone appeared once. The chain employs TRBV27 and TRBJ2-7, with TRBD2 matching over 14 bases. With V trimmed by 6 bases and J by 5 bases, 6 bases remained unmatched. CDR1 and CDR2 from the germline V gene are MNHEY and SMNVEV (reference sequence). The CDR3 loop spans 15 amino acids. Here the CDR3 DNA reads TGTGCCAGCAGCTCTCCGGGACTAGCGGGAGACGAGCAGTACTTC. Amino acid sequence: CASSSPGLAGDEQYF.

In DNA form, the CDR3 reads TGTGCCAGTGGTACAGGGGGGGGCTATGGCTACACCTTC. It codes for CASGTGGGYGYTF. The V and J genes are TRBV19 and TRBJ1-2; 8 positions agree with TRBD1. J was trimmed by 4 bases and V by 8 bases; bases with no gene match: 6. The CDR3 is 13 residues long. Per the germline V gene, CDR1 is LNHDA and CDR2 is SQIVND (reference sequence).

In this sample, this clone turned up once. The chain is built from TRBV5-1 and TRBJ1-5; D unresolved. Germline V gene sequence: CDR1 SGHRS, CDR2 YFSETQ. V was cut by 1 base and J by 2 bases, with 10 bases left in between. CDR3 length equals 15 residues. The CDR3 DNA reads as TGCGCCAGCAGCTTGTTTTCCGGTGGCAATCAGCCCCAGCATTTT. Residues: CASSLFSGGNQPQHF.

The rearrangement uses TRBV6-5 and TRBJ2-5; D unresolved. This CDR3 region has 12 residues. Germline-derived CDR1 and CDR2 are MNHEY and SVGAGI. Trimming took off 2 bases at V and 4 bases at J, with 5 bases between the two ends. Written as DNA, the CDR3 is TGTGCCAGCAGTTACCCCTCAGAGACCCAGTACTTC. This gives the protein CASSYPSETQYF.

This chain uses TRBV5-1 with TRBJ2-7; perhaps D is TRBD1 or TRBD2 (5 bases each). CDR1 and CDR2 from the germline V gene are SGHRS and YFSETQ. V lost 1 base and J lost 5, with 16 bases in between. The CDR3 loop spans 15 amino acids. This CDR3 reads CASSLILRGRDEQYF. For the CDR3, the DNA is TGCGCCAGCAGCTTGATCTTGAGGGGTCGGGACGAGCAGTACTTC.

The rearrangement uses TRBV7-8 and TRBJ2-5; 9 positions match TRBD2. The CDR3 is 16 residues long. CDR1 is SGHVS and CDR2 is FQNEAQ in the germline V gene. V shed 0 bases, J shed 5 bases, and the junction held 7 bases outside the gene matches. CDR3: CASSLAAGGLGETQYF. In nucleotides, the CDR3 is TGTGCCAGCAGCTTAGCTGCGGGAGGGCTTGGGGAGACCCAGTACTTC.

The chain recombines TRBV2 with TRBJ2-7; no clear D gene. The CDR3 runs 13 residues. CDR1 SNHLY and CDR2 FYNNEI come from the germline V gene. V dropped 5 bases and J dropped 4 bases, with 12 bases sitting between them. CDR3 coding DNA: TGTGCCAGCAGTCCCCCGCTGGGGTACGAGCAGTACTTC. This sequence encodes CASSPPLGYEQYF.

The CDR3 DNA reads TGCACCCTAAGGAGGGGGGTACTAAAGCACTATGGCTACACCTTC. Its translation: CTLRRGVLKHYGYTF. The V gene is TRBV29-1, the J gene TRBJ1-2; TRBD1 might be the D (6 bases). CDR1 is SQVTM and CDR2 is ANQGSEA in the germline V gene. The CDR3 covers 15 residues.

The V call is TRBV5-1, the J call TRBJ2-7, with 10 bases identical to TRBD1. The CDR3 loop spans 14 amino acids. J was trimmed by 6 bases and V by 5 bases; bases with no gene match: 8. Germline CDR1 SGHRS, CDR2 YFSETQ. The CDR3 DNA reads TGCGCCAGCAGATCCGGGACAGGGGTAGGCGAGCAGTACTTC. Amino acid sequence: CASRSGTGVGEQYF.

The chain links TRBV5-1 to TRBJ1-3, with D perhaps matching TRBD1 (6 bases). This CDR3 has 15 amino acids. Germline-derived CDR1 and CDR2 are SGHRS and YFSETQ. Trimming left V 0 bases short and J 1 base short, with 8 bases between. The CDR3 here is CASSLEGESGNTIYF. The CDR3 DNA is TGCGCCAGCAGCTTGGAGGGGGAGTCTGGAAACACCATATATTTT.

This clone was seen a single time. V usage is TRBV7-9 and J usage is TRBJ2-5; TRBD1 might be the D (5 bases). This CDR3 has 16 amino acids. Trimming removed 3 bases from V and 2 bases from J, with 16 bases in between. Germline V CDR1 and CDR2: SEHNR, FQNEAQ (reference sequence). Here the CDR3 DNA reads TGTGCCAGCAGCTTTACCGAAGGGGTCCCGCAAGAGACCCAGTACTTC. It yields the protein CASSFTEGVPQETQYF.

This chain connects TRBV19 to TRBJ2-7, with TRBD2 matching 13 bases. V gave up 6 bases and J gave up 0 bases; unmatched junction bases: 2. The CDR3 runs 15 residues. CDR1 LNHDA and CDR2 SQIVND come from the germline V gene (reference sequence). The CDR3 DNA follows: TGTGCCAGTAGCCGGACTAGCGGGAGCTCCTACGAGCAGTACTTC. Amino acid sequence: CASSRTSGSSYEQYF.

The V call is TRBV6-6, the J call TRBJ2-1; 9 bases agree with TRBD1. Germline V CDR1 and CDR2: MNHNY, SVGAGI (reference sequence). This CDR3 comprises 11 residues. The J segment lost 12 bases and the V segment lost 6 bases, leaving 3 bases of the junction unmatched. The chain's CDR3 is CASRYRGRQFF. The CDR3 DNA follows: TGTGCCAGCAGGTACAGGGGGCGGCAGTTCTTC.

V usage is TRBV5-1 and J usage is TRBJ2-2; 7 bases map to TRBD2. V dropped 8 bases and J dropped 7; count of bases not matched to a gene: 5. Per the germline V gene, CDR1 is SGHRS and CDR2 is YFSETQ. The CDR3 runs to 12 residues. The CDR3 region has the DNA TGCGCCAGTGTGGCGGGGGACGGGGAGCTGTTTTTT. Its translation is CASVAGDGELFF.

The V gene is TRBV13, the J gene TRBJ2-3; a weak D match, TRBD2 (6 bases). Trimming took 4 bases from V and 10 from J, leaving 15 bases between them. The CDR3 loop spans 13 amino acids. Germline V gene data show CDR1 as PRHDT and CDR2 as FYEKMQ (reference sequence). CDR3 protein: CASSSRRDFPQYF. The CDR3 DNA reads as TGTGCCAGCAGCTCCCGACGGGACTTCCCGCAGTATTTT.

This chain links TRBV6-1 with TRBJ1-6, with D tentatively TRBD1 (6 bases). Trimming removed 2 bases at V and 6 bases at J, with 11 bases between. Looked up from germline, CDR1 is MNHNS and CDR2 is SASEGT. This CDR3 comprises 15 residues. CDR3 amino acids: CASSERGLGNSPLHF. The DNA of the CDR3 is TGTGCCAGCAGTGAAAGGGGGTTGGGTAATTCACCCCTCCACTTT.

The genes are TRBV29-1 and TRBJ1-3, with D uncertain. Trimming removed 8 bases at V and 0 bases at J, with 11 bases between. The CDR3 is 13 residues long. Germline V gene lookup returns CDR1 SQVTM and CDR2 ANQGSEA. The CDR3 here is CSFSTSSGNTIYF. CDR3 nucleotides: TGCAGCTTTTCGACAAGCTCTGGAAACACCATATATTTT.